This T cell receptor (beta chain) was observed in a study of T cell repertoires in cytomegalovirus infection. Study details: As its CMV epitopes, the study selected recently identified HLA-C-restricted and well-studied HLA-B-restricted targets. Shared public TCR beta signatures pointed to both CMV infection and a matching HLA type.

This clonotype was seen a few times. What it recognizes is unknown. With 4 bases clipped from V and 0 bases from J, the junction kept 14 bases outside the gene matches. CDR3 size: 20 residues. Germline-derived CDR1 and CDR2 are MGHRA and YSYEKL. TCRdb re-called the reads with MiXCR, one entry per CDR3 protein. The repertoire holds hundreds of thousands of distinct CDR3 sequences, with 30% to 40% as singletons. Points from the study as a whole: CMV carriers having the relevant HLA were flagged by cumulative public TCR beta family frequency. Predominance within the ex vivo response was attributable to HLA-C-restricted CMV-specific TCR beta clonotypes.

The sequencing used cultured PBMCs, collected from culture after CMV antigen stimulation. The sequence came from a human donor in good health (CMV status not recorded). Some clones in this sample may be carry-over from other donors' samples. The chain is built from TRBV4-1 and TRBJ2-4; 11 positions match TRBD2. CDR3 DNA sequence: TGCGCCAGCAGCCCTGGACTAGCGGGTTCGCCTCGGCTAGCCAAAAACATTCAGTACTTC. Translated: CASSPGLAGSPRLAKNIQYF.